The 28 T cell receptor beta chains given below trace back to one sample, sequenced in a study of OX40 agonist ivuxolimab in advanced cancers. Sequencing was performed with immunoSEQ multiplex PCR; in TCRdb, only in-frame clones are kept and a portion is missing. In the table there are approximately 77,000 clones, about 93% of which are singletons. This material consisted of CD4+ or CD8+ T cells sorted from blood, taken in a trial of the OX40 agonist ivuxolimab. Receptors originate from an adult with an advanced solid tumor such as melanoma, head and neck, liver or kidney cancer.

The genes are TRBV27 and TRBJ2-2, with TRBD1 matching 9 bases. In germline, CDR1 is MNHEY, CDR2 SMNVEV (reference sequence). V was pared by 3 bases and J by 3 bases, with 5 bases of the junction left unmatched. CDR3 length equals 16 residues. The CDR3 is CASSFKQGADTGELFF. CDR3 sequence (DNA): TGTGCCAGCAGTTTTAAACAGGGGGCTGACACCGGGGAGCTGTTTTTT.

This chain connects TRBV6-5 to TRBJ1-4; D is unresolved. Trimming removed 6 bases at V and 7 bases at J, with 15 bases between. The CDR3 has 14 amino acids. The germline V gene encodes CDR1 MNHEY and CDR2 SVGAGI. CDR3 DNA: TGTGCCAGCAGCCTGGAGGGAGATCCTGAAAAACTGTTTTTT. Its translation is CASSLEGDPEKLFF.

This sequence joins TRBV6-5 and TRBJ1-2, with D possibly matching TRBD1 (5 bases). There are 14 residues in the CDR3. The germline V gene encodes CDR1 MNHEY and CDR2 SVGAGI. Trimming took off 3 bases at V and 4 bases at J, with 12 bases between the two ends. The CDR3 sequence is CASSYDREGYGYTF. The CDR3, as DNA: TGTGCCAGCAGTTATGACAGAGAGGGCTATGGCTACACCTTC.

The chain combines TRBV2 with TRBJ2-3; 12 positions agree with TRBD2. Per the germline V gene, CDR1 is SNHLY and CDR2 is FYNNEI. Germline trimming cut 1 base from V and 3 bases from J; bases unmatched to any gene: 2. This CDR3 is 16 amino acids long. CDR3 in amino acids: CASSEGLAGGTDTQYF. The CDR3 nucleotides read TGTGCCAGCAGTGAAGGGCTAGCGGGGGGGACAGATACGCAGTATTTT. Looking up the rest from reference TRBV2 and TRBJ2-3 gives the full variable domain: EPEVTQTPSHQVTQMGQEVILRCVPISNHLYFYWYRQILGQKVEFLVSFYNNEISEKSEIFDDQFSVERPDGSNFTLKIRSTKLEDSAMYFCASSEGLAGGTDTQYFGPGTRLTVL.

This sequence joins TRBV28 and TRBJ1-5; no definite D call. Germline V lookup: CDR1 MDHEN, CDR2 SYDVKM. V shed 6 bases and J shed 0 bases, with 15 bases lying between them. The CDR3 extends over 16 amino acids. As DNA, the CDR3 is TGTGCCAGCAGCCTGACACAACCTTATAGCAATCAGCCCCAGCATTTT. Its translation is CASSLTQPYSNQPQHF.

The rearrangement uses TRBV9 and TRBJ1-3, with D uncertain. This CDR3 region has 15 residues. V was clipped by 0 bases and J by 0 bases, with 7 bases between them. Germline-derived CDR1 and CDR2 are SGDLS and YYNGEE. Written as DNA, the CDR3 is TGTGCCAGCAGCGTAGACGGGTTCTCTGGAAACACCATATATTTT. Amino acid sequence: CASSVDGFSGNTIYF.

This chain links TRBV2 with TRBJ1-2, with D maybe TRBD1 (5 bases). Between the trimmed V and J ends, which lost 6 bases and 4 bases, there was a span of 15 bases. Germline V gene sequence: CDR1 SNHLY, CDR2 FYNNEI. The CDR3 spans 14 residues. In nucleotides, the CDR3 is TGTGCCAGCAGAATGGGGGGGTCTTCCTATGGCTACACCTTC. Protein sequence: CASRMGGSSYGYTF.

V and J are TRBV7-6 and TRBJ2-7, with D perhaps matching TRBD2 (5 bases). This CDR3 spans 13 amino acids. Between the trimmed V and J ends, which lost 5 bases and 5 bases, there was a span of 13 bases. From germline, CDR1 is SGHVS and CDR2 FNYEAQ. The CDR3 DNA reads as TGTGCCAGCAGCACTGGGAGTATGGACGAGCAGTACTTC. Translating gives CASSTGSMDEQYF.

V is TRBV29-1 and J is TRBJ2-1, with D possibly TRBD2 on 6 matching bases. Trimming took off 1 base at V and 1 base at J, with 8 bases between the two ends. Germline CDR1 reads SQVTM; CDR2 reads ANQGSEA. The CDR3 has 14 residues. The CDR3 region has the DNA TGCAGCGTTGAAGGGGGGAGGTCCTACAATGAGCAGTTCTTC. Residues: CSVEGGRSYNEQFF.

This rearrangement joins TRBV4-1 to TRBJ1-1; D is perhaps TRBD1 (5 bases). V lost 4 bases to trimming and J lost 10 bases, with 19 bases between them. This CDR3 has 14 amino acids. CDR1 MGHRA and CDR2 YSYEKL come from the germline V gene. This chain's CDR3 is CASSPPYRTGGAFF. As DNA, the CDR3 is TGCGCCAGCAGCCCCCCCTACAGGACGGGCGGAGCTTTCTTT.

The chain couples TRBV7-2 to TRBJ1-3; maybe TRBD1 (5 bases). V was trimmed by 5 bases and J by 1 base, leaving 18 bases between them. The CDR3 is 17 residues long. Germline V gives CDR1 SGHTA, CDR2 FQGNSA. As DNA, the CDR3 is TGTGCCAGCAGCGCCCCGAAGGGGCTCCTATCTGGAAACACCATATATTTT. Its protein is CASSAPKGLLSGNTIYF.

V usage is TRBV19 and J usage is TRBJ1-1; possibly TRBD1 for D (5 bases). V lost 8 bases and J 3 bases, leaving 16 bases between the germline ends. Germline assignment: CDR1 LNHDA and CDR2 SQIVND (reference sequence). CDR3 size: 14 residues. The CDR3 coding sequence is TGTGCCAGTGCCGGGGGACCCGGCCACACTGAAGCTTTCTTT. This gives the protein CASAGGPGHTEAFF.

The genes are TRBV7-4 and TRBJ2-2, with D unresolved. This CDR3 has 12 residues. V gave up 4 bases and J gave up 7 bases, with 7 bases separating them. From germline, CDR1 is SGHVT and CDR2 SQSDAQ. CDR3 region: CASSSVGGELFF. The CDR3 region has the DNA TGTGCCAGCAGCTCAGTGGGCGGGGAGCTGTTTTTT.

V usage is TRBV19 and J usage is TRBJ2-7; either TRBD1 or TRBD2 may fit D (5 bases each). The germline V gene encodes CDR1 LNHDA and CDR2 SQIVND (reference sequence). The CDR3 spans 12 residues. V dropped 5 bases and J dropped 6 bases, with 11 bases sitting between them. The DNA for the CDR3 is TGTGCCAGTAGTCTCCGGGACGGCGAGCAGTACTTC. It specifies CASSLRDGEQYF.

The chain employs TRBV5-1 and TRBJ2-2; TRBD2 is a possible D gene (6 bases). The CDR3 length is 14 residues. V lost 5 bases and J 0 bases, leaving 8 bases between the germline ends. CDR1 SGHRS and CDR2 YFSETQ come from the germline V gene. CDR3 amino acids: CASRLAANTGELFF. The CDR3 DNA is TGCGCCAGCAGGTTAGCGGCGAACACCGGGGAGCTGTTTTTT.

This sequence joins TRBV6-1 and TRBJ1-2; possible D gene TRBD1, 5 bases. The CDR3 covers 13 residues. Trimming stripped 11 bases from V and 3 bases from J, with 16 bases between. The germline V gene has CDR1 MNHNS and CDR2 SASEGT. Here the CDR3 DNA reads TGTGCCGGGCAAAGGCAAGGGGACTATGGCTACACCTTC. This encodes CAGQRQGDYGYTF.

V is TRBV4-3 and J is TRBJ2-3; either TRBD1 or TRBD2 may supply D (5 bases each). Trimming took off 1 base at V and 6 bases at J, with 8 bases between the two ends. Germline V lookup: CDR1 LGHNA, CDR2 YSLEER. This CDR3 spans 13 amino acids. This chain's CDR3 is CASSQAEGDTQYF. CDR3 in DNA: TGCGCCAGCAGCCAAGCCGAGGGGGATACGCAGTATTTT.

J is TRBJ2-3 and V is TRBV27, with D possibly matching TRBD1 (5 bases). Deletions cut 2 bases from V and 4 bases from J, with 7 bases between. CDR1 is MNHEY and CDR2 is SMNVEV in the germline V gene (reference sequence). The CDR3 extends over 13 amino acids. CDR3 DNA sequence: TGTGCCAGCAGTTTAAAGGGGCCAGATACGCAGTATTTT. Translation: CASSLKGPDTQYF.

The J gene is TRBJ1-5, the V gene TRBV7-8, with D tentatively TRBD1 (6 bases). This CDR3 region has 15 residues. V was cut by 3 bases and J by 6 bases, with 15 bases left in between. Per germline, CDR1 SGHVS and CDR2 FQNEAQ. The CDR3 reads CASSLIQGGGQPQHF. As DNA, the CDR3 is TGTGCCAGCAGCTTGATACAGGGAGGGGGTCAGCCCCAGCATTTT. Full variable domain (rest looked up from reference TRBV7-8 and TRBJ1-5): GAGVSQSPRYKVAKRGQDVALRCDPISGHVSLFWYQQALGQGPEFLTYFQNEAQLDKSGLPSDRFFAERPEGSVSTLKIQRTQQEDSAVYLCASSLIQGGGQPQHFGDGTRLSIL.

The chain links TRBV4-1 to TRBJ2-3, with TRBD1 matching 11 bases. This CDR3 is 16 amino acids long. The germline V gene encodes CDR1 MGHRA and CDR2 YSYEKL. Losses at the gene ends were 2 bases for V and 4 bases for J; bases not matched to a gene: 5. CDR3 protein: CASSQMDRGQADTQYF. The CDR3 DNA reads as TGCGCCAGCAGCCAAATGGACAGGGGGCAGGCAGATACGCAGTATTTT.

The chain combines TRBV30 with TRBJ1-4, with D unresolved. The germline V and J ends were trimmed by 0 bases and 7 bases, with 12 bases remaining between them. The germline V gene has CDR1 GTSNPN and CDR2 SVGIG (reference sequence). This CDR3 comprises 14 residues. The CDR3 DNA is TGTGCCTGGAGTGTACGGACGAGTGGTGAAAAACTGTTTTTT. This codes for CAWSVRTSGEKLFF.

This chain connects TRBV5-4 to TRBJ2-5, with unresolved D. This CDR3 is built from 14 residues. CDR1 SGHNT and CDR2 YYREEE come from the germline V gene (reference sequence). Trimming left V 1 base short and J 4 bases short, with 11 bases between. CDR3: CASSLRSRSETQYF. In DNA, the CDR3 is TGTGCCAGCAGCTTGAGATCCCGATCAGAGACCCAGTACTTC.

V gene TRBV10-1 combines with J gene TRBJ2-7; D not resolved. The germline CDR1 and CDR2 sequences are WNHNN and SYGVQD (reference sequence). Trimming left V 6 bases short and J 5 bases short, with 14 bases between. The CDR3 length is 13 residues. As DNA, the CDR3 is TGCGCCAGCAGCGCCACACTTCATCACGAGCAGTACTTC. Translating it yields CASSATLHHEQYF.

The V call is TRBV4-1, the J call TRBJ1-2; D is possibly TRBD1 (5 bases). The CDR3 extends over 15 amino acids. Germline V gene data show CDR1 as MGHRA and CDR2 as YSYEKL. Between the trimmed V and J ends, which lost 1 base and 3 bases, there was a span of 12 bases. DNA for the CDR3: TGCGCCAGCAGCCAAGGCCAGGGAGAGCACTATGGCTACACCTTC. Its protein product is CASSQGQGEHYGYTF.

J is TRBJ1-5 and V is TRBV2, with 8 bases lining up with TRBD1. Trimming cost V 8 bases and J 7 bases; bases outside gene matches: 10. In germline, CDR1 is SNHLY, CDR2 FYNNEI. The length of the CDR3 is 14 residues. For the CDR3, the DNA is TGTGCCAGCGGGAAACAGGGGGGGGAGCAGCCCCAGCATTTT. Residues: CASGKQGGEQPQHF. Full variable domain (outside the CDR3, taken from reference TRBV2 and TRBJ1-5): EPEVTQTPSHQVTQMGQEVILRCVPISNHLYFYWYRQILGQKVEFLVSFYNNEISEKSEIFDDQFSVERPDGSNFTLKIRSTKLEDSAMYFCASGKQGGEQPQHFGDGTRLSIL.

This rearrangement joins TRBV10-3 to TRBJ1-6, with 8 bases lining up with TRBD1. Trimming at V came to 4 bases and at J to 10 bases, leaving 6 bases not matched to a gene. Germline CDR1 and CDR2: ENHRY and SYGVKD. CDR3 length: 14 amino acids. CDR3: CAISADRDGSPLHF. The CDR3 nucleotides read TGTGCCATCAGTGCGGACAGGGATGGCTCACCCCTCCACTTT.

J is TRBJ2-3 and V is TRBV5-1; 8 bases line up with TRBD1. The CDR3 is 15 residues long. The V segment lost 4 bases and the J segment 3 bases; nucleotides outside the gene matches: 7. CDR1 is SGHRS and CDR2 is YFSETQ in the germline V gene. The CDR3 here is CASSPDRVRTDTQYF. The CDR3 region has the DNA TGCGCCAGCAGCCCGGACAGGGTAAGGACAGATACGCAGTATTTT.

The chain is built from TRBV4-3 and TRBJ2-3; tentatively, D is TRBD2 (6 bases). V dropped 0 bases and J dropped 0 bases, with 13 bases sitting between them. This CDR3 has 17 residues. CDR1 is LGHNA, CDR2 YSLEER, per germline. The CDR3 DNA follows: TGCGCCAGCAGCCAAGATTGGAGGGGAACTAGCACAGATACGCAGTATTTT. This gives the protein CASSQDWRGTSTDTQYF.